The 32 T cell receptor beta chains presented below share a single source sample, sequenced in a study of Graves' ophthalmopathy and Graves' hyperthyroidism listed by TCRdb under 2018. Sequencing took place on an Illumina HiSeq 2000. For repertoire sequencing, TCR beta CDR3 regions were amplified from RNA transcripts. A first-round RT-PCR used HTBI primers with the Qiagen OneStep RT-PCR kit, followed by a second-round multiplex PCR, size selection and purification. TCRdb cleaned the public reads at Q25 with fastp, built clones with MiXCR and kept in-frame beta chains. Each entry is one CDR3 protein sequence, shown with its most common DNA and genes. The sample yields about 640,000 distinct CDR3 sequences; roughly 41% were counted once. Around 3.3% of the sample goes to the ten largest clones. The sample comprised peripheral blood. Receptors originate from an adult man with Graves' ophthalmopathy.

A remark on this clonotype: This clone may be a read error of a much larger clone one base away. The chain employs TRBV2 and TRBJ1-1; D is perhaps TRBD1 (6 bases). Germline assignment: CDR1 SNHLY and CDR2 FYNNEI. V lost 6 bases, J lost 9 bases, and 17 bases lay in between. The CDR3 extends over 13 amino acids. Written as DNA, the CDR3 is TGTGCCAGCAGCTTAAGGGGGTCCGAGAAAGCTTTCTTT. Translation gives CASSLRGSEKAFF.

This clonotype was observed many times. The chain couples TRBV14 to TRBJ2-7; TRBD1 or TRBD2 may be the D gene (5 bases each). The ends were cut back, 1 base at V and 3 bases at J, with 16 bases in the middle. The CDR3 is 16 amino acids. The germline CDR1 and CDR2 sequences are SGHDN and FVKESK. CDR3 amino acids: CASSQATGTFIYEQYF. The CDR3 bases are TGTGCCAGCAGCCAAGCCACGGGGACCTTTATCTACGAGCAGTACTTC.

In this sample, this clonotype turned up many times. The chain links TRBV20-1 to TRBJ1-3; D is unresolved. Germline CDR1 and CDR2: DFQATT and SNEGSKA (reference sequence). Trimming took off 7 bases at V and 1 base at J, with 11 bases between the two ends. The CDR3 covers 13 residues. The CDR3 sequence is CSVVETSGNTIYF. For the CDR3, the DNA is TGCAGTGTGGTAGAGACTTCTGGAAACACCATATATTTT.

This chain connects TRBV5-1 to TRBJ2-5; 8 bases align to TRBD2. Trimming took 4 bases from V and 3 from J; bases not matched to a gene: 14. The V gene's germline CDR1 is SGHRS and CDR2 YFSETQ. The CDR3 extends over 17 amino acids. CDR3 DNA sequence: TGCGCCAGCAGCCCGCGGGGGAGCGGGGGTCTCGAAGAGACCCAGTACTTC. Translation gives CASSPRGSGGLEETQYF. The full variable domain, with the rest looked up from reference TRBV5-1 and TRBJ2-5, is KAGVTQTPRYLIKTRGQQVTLSCSPISGHRSVSWYQQTPGQGLQFLFEYFSETQRNKGNFPGRFSGRQFSNSRSEMNVSTLELGDSALYLCASSPRGSGGLEETQYFGPGTRLLVL.

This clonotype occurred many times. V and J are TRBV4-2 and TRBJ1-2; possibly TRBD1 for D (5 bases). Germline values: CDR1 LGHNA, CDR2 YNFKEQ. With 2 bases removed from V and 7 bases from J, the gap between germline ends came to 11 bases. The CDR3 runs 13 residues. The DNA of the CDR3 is TGTGCCAGCAGCCAAAGCTTAGGGGCTGGCTACACCTTC. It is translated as CASSQSLGAGYTF.

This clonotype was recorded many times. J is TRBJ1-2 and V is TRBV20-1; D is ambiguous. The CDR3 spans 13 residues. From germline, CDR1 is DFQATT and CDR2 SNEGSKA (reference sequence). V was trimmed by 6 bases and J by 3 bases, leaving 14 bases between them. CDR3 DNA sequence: TGCAGTGCGACGGCCAACGGGGACTATGGCTACACCTTC. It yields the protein CSATANGDYGYTF.

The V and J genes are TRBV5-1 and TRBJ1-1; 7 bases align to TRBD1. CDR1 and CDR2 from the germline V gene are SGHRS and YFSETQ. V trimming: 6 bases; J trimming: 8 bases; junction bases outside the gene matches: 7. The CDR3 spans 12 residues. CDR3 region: CASNESGQEAFF. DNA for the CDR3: TGCGCCAGCAATGAGTCGGGACAGGAAGCTTTCTTT.

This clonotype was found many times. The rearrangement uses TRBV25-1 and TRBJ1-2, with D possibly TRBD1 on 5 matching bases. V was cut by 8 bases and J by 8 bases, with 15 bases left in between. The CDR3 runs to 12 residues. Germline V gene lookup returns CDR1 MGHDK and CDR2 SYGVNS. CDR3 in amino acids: CASSKGTSGYTF. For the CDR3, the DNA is TGTGCCAGCTCTAAGGGGACGAGCGGCTACACCTTC.

The DNA of the CDR3 is TGCAGCGTTGTACGGCTGACTAGCGGGAGTGGCAATGAGCAGTTCTTC. Translated: CSVVRLTSGSGNEQFF. This chain connects TRBV29-1 to TRBJ2-5; 12 nucleotides line up with TRBD2. The DNA end favors TRBJ2-1, so the J call may be wrong. The length of the CDR3 is 16 residues. In germline, CDR1 is SQVTM, CDR2 ANQGSEA.

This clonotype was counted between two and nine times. DNA of the CDR3: TGTGCCAGCAGCCAAGATGGCGGACAGGAAAATGAAGCTTTCTTT. As protein: CASSQDGGQENEAFF. The gene calls are TRBV3-1 and TRBJ1-1, with 7 bases matching TRBD1. Looked up from germline, CDR1 is LGHDT and CDR2 is YNNKEL (reference sequence). The CDR3 runs to 15 residues. V shed 0 bases, J shed 7 bases, and the junction held 8 bases outside the gene matches.

CDR3 DNA sequence: TGTGCCAGCAGCTTCCGGGACGATGGGCCCCTCCACTTT. Its translation: CASSFRDDGPLHF. The chain employs TRBV7-2 and TRBJ1-6; perhaps TRBD1 as D (5 bases). CDR3 length: 13 residues. Looked up from germline, CDR1 is SGHTA and CDR2 is FQGNSA. V lost 3 bases, J lost 13 bases, and 13 bases lay in between. Full variable domain (outside the CDR3, taken from reference TRBV7-2 and TRBJ1-6): GAGVSQSPSNKVTEKGKDVELRCDPISGHTALYWYRQSLGQGLEFLIYFQGNSAPDKSGLPSDRFSAERTGGSVSTLTIQRTQQEDSAVYLCASSFRDDGPLHFGNGTRLTVT.

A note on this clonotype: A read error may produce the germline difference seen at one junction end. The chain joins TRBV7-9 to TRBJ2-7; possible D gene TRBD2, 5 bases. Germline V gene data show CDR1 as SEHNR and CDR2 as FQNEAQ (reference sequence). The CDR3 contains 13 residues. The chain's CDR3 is CASSSGSSYEQHF. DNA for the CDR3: TGTGCCAGCAGCTCGGGGAGCTCCTACGAGCAGCACTTC.

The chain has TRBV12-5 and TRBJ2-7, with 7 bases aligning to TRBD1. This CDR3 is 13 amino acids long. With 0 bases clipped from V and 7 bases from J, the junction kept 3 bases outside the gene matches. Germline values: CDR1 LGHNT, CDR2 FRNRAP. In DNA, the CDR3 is TGTGCTAGTGGTTTGGTAAACAGGGGAGAGCAGTACTTC. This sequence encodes CASGLVNRGEQYF.

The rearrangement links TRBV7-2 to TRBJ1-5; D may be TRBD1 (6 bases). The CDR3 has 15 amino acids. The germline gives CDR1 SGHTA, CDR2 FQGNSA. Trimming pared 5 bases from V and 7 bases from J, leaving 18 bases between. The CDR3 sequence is CASSPGRDTWQPQHF. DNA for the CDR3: TGTGCCAGCAGCCCAGGGCGGGACACGTGGCAGCCCCAGCATTTT.

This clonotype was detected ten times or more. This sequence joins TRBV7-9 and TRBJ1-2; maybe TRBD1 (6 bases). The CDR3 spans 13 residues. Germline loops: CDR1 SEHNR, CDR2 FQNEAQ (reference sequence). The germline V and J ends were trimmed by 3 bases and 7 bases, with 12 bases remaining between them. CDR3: CASSFGEQGGYTF. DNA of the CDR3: TGTGCCAGCAGCTTCGGGGAACAGGGTGGCTACACCTTC.

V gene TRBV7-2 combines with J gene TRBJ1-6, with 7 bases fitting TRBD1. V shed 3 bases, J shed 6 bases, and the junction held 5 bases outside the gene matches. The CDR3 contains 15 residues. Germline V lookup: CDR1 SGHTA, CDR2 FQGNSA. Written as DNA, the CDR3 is TGTGCCAGCAGCTTCGGCCAGGGGGGTAATTCACCCCTCCACTTT. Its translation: CASSFGQGGNSPLHF.

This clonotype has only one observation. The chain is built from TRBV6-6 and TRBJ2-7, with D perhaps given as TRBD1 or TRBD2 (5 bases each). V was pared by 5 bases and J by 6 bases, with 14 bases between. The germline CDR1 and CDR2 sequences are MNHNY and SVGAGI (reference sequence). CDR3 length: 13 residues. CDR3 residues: CASSEIPGAEQYF. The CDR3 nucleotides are TGTGCCAGCAGTGAGATCCCCGGGGCCGAGCAGTACTTC.

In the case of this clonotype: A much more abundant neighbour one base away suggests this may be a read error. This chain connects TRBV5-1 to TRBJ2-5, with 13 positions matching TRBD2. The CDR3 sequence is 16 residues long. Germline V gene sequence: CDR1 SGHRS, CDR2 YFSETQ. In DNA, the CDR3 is TGTGCCAGCAGCTCCCTCGGACTAGCGGGGGAAGGGACCCAGTACTTC. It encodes CASSSLGLAGEGTQYF.

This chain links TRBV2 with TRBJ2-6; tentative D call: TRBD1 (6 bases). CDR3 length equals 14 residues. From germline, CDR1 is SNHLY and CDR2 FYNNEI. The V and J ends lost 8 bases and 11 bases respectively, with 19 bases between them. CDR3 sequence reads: CASLRVQGTYVLTF. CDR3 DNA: TGTGCCAGCCTTCGGGTGCAGGGGACCTACGTCCTGACTTTC.

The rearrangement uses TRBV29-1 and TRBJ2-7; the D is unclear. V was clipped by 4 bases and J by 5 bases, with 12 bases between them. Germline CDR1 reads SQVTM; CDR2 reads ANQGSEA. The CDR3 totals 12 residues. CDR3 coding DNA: TGCAGCGTTGTTGAGGTGGGGAACGAGCAGTACTTC. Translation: CSVVEVGNEQYF.

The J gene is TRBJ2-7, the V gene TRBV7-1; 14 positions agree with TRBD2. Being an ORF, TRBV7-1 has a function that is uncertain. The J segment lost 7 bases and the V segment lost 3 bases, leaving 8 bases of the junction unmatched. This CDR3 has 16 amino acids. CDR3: CASSSGLAGVREEQYF. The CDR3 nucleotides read TGTGCCAGCAGCTCGGGACTAGCGGGAGTCAGGGAAGAGCAGTACTTC.

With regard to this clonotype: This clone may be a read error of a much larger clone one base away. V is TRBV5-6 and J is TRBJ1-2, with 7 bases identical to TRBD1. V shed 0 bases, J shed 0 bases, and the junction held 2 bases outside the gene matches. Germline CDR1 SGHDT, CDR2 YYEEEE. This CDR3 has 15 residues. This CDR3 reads CASSLGDRPNYGYTF. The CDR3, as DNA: TGTGCCAGCAGCTTGGGGGACAGACCTAACTATGGCTACACCTTC.

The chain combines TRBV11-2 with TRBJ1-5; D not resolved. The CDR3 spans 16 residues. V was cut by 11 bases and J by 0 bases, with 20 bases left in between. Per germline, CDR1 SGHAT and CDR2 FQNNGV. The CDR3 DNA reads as TGTGCCTGGAGTGTAGGTCAGGTAAATAGCAATCAGCCCCAGCATTTT. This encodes CAWSVGQVNSNQPQHF.

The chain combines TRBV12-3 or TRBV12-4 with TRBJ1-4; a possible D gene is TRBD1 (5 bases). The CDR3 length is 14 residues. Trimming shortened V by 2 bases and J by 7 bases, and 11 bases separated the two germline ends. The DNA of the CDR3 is TGTGCCAGCAGTTTACGGCAGGGAGCTGAAAAACTGTTTTTT. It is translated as CASSLRQGAEKLFF.

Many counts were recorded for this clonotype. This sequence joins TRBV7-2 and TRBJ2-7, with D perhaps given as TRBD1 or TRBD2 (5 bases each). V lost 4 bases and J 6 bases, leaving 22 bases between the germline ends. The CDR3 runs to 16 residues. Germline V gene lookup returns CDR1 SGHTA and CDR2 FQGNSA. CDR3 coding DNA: TGTGCCAGCAGCTCAGAGGAGGTCTCCTGGGGCTTCGAGCAGTACTTC. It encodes CASSSEEVSWGFEQYF. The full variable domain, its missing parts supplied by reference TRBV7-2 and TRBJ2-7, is GAGVSQSPSNKVTEKGKDVELRCDPISGHTALYWYRQSLGQGLEFLIYFQGNSAPDKSGLPSDRFSAERTGGSVSTLTIQRTQQEDSAVYLCASSSEEVSWGFEQYFGPGTRLTVT.

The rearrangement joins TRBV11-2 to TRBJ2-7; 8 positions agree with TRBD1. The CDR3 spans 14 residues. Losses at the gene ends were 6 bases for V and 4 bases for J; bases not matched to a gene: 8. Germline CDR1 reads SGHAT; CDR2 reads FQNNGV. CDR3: CASRRTGIAYEQYF. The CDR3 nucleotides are TGTGCCAGCAGGCGGACAGGGATAGCTTACGAGCAGTACTTC.

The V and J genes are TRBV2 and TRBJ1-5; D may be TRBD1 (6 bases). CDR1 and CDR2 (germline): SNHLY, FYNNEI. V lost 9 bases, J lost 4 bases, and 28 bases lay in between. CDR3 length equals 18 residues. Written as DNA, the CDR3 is TGTGCCAGAGGACTAGCGGGGGCCTTGGGCGCAGGAAATCAGCCCCAGCATTTT. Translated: CARGLAGALGAGNQPQHF.

The CDR3 DNA reads as TGTGCCAGCAGACTCGGGACAGGGGATGATTCACCCCTCCACTTT. It specifies CASRLGTGDDSPLHF. This rearrangement joins TRBV2 to TRBJ1-6; 10 bases line up with TRBD1. Germline V lookup: CDR1 SNHLY, CDR2 FYNNEI. This CDR3 region has 15 residues. The ends lost 6 bases at V and 8 bases at J; junction bases unmatched: 7.

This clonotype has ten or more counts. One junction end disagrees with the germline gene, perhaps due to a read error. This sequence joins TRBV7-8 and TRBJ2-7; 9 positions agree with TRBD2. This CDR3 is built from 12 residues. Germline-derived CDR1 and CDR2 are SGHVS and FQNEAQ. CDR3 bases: TGTGCCAGCAGCGCCCCGGGACTAGCACCGACATTC. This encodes CASSAPGLAPTF.

The CDR3 is CASSQEGGVGQETQYF. The CDR3 DNA is TGTGCCAGCAGCCAAGAGGGGGGGGTTGGACAAGAGACCCAGTACTTC. This chain connects TRBV7-3 to TRBJ2-5; D perhaps matches TRBD2 (7 bases). The V and J ends lost 5 bases and 2 bases respectively, with 18 bases between them. Germline CDR1 and CDR2: SGHTA and FQGTGA. CDR3 length: 16 amino acids.

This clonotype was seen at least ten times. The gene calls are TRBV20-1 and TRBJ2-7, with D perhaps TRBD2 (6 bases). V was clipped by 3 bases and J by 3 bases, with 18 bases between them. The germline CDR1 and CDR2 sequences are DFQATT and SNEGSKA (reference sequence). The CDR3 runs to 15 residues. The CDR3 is CSASPGESVFYEQYF. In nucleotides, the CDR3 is TGCAGTGCTAGTCCGGGGGAAAGCGTTTTCTACGAGCAGTACTTC.

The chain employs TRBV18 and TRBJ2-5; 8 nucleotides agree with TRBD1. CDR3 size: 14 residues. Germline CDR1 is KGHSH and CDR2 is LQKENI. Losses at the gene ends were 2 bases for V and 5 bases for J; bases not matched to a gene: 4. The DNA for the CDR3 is TGTGCCAGCTCACCAACCAGGGGGCAGGAGACCCAGTACTTC. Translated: CASSPTRGQETQYF.